A single sample is the source of the 24 T cell receptor beta chains below, sequenced in a study of shared T cell receptors in the human thymus. Profiled with immunoSEQ multiplex PCR; TCRdb holds only in-frame clones, not every one. The data contain roughly 710,000 clones, approximately 85% of them singletons. The sample was also reused in another study, on human thymus T cells.

The sequenced sample was thymocytes. Receptors originate from a girl under three years old with a congenital heart defect.

V is TRBV7-2 and J is TRBJ2-3, with TRBD1 matching over 7 bases. The CDR3 spans 18 residues. Germline CDR1 and CDR2: SGHTA and FQGNSA. J gave up 6 bases and V 3 bases, and 18 bases lay outside the gene matches. Written as DNA, the CDR3 is TGTGCCAGCAGCTTGGGACGCCGGGACAGCCCTCTCGGGGATACGCAGTATTTT. Amino acid sequence: CASSLGRRDSPLGDTQYF.

The chain uses TRBV7-2 and TRBJ1-6; possible D gene TRBD1, 6 bases. Between the trimmed V and J ends, which lost 0 bases and 6 bases, there was a span of 24 bases. CDR3 length equals 20 residues. CDR1 is SGHTA and CDR2 is FQGNSA in the germline V gene. CDR3 coding DNA: TGTGCCAGCAGCTTAGCCGCTAGTGCAGGGGATCCCTATACTAATTCACCCCTCCACTTT. Protein sequence: CASSLAASAGDPYTNSPLHF.

V is TRBV2 and J is TRBJ2-2; D not resolved. The CDR3 runs 17 residues. Per germline, CDR1 SNHLY and CDR2 FYNNEI. Trimming removed 9 bases at V and 1 base at J, with 21 bases between. CDR3 sequence (DNA): TGTGCCAGAAGCATCACACGTCGGGTGTTGAACACCGGGGAGCTGTTTTTT. It translates to CARSITRRVLNTGELFF.

The chain links TRBV28 to TRBJ2-7; 9 positions agree with TRBD2. Germline lookup yields CDR1 MDHEN and CDR2 SYDVKM. The CDR3 spans 16 residues. After removal of 4 bases from V and 7 bases from J, the junction contained 14 bases not matched to a gene. This chain's CDR3 is CASSSPPSGGFMEQYF. The CDR3 region has the DNA TGTGCCAGCAGTTCCCCACCCAGCGGGGGGTTTATGGAGCAGTACTTC. Full variable domain (outside the CDR3, taken from reference TRBV28 and TRBJ2-7): DVKVTQSSRYLVKRTGEKVFLECVQDMDHENMFWYRQDPGLGLRLIYFSYDVKMKEKGDIPEGYSVSREKKERFSLILESASTNQTSMYLCASSSPPSGGFMEQYFGPGTRLTVT.

This rearrangement joins TRBV4-1 to TRBJ2-5; 13 bases agree with TRBD2. The CDR3 contains 16 residues. From germline, CDR1 is MGHRA and CDR2 YSYEKL. V was clipped by 3 bases and J by 5 bases; unmatched bases: 6. CDR3 sequence (DNA): TGCGCCAGCAGCCAGAACCCGGGACTAGCGGGGGAGACCCAGTACTTC. The encoded protein is CASSQNPGLAGETQYF.

The V and J genes are TRBV25-1 and TRBJ1-3; 9 nucleotides agree with TRBD1. CDR3 size: 17 residues. CDR1 MGHDK and CDR2 SYGVNS come from the germline V gene. J lost 1 base, V lost 3 bases, and 7 bases had no gene match. CDR3 DNA sequence: TGTGCCAGCAGTGAGGGGGACAGGGTTTTGTCTGGAAACACCATATATTTT. As protein: CASSEGDRVLSGNTIYF.

The CDR3 sequence is CSVTRLSSYEQYF. The CDR3 DNA is TGCAGCGTTACGCGATTGAGCTCCTACGAGCAGTACTTC. The chain carries TRBV29-1 and TRBJ2-5; D is unclear. The J call is in doubt because the DNA end fits TRBJ2-7 better. The CDR3 covers 13 residues. Germline-derived CDR1 and CDR2 are SQVTM and ANQGSEA.

The chain uses TRBV6-1 and TRBJ1-1, with TRBD1 as a possible D gene (5 bases). This CDR3 is 18 amino acids long. Germline CDR1 MNHNS, CDR2 SASEGT. The V end lost 3 bases, the J end lost 0 bases, and 20 bases lay between the germline ends. The CDR3 DNA follows: TGTGCCAGCAGTGACCCTTGGGCAAGACAGCCGATGAACACTGAAGCTTTCTTT. Protein sequence: CASSDPWARQPMNTEAFF.

The V gene is TRBV15, the J gene TRBJ1-1, with no clear D. The V gene's germline CDR1 is LNHNV and CDR2 YYDKDF (reference sequence). V was trimmed by 1 base and J by 10 bases, leaving 13 bases between them. The CDR3 runs 13 residues. The CDR3 DNA is TGTGCCACCAGCAGAGTGCGGCAGAACTCAGCTTTCTTT. It translates to CATSRVRQNSAFF.

The chain links TRBV5-5 to TRBJ2-7, with 10 positions matching TRBD1. Germline lookup yields CDR1 SGHKS and CDR2 YYEKEE (reference sequence). V gave up 0 bases and J gave up 8 bases; unmatched junction bases: 17. CDR3 length equals 18 residues. The CDR3 coding sequence is TGTGCCAGCAGCTTGGCCCCAGATTTGGGACAGGGGACGGCTAAGCAGTACTTC. Protein: CASSLAPDLGQGTAKQYF.

This chain joins TRBV5-4 and TRBJ2-5; D possibly corresponds to TRBD1 (5 bases). CDR3 length equals 11 residues. Trimming shortened V by 5 bases and J by 3 bases, and 5 bases separated the two germline ends. Germline V gene data show CDR1 as SGHNT and CDR2 as YYREEE (reference sequence). CDR3 in DNA: TGTGCCAGCAGACAGGAAGAGACCCAGTACTTC. It is translated as CASRQEETQYF.

The chain couples TRBV12-5 to TRBJ1-1, with 7 nucleotides matching TRBD1. With V trimmed by 6 bases and J by 0 bases, 4 bases remained unmatched. Germline values: CDR1 LGHNT, CDR2 FRNRAP. CDR3 length: 14 residues. CDR3 loop: CASGKGGLNTEAFF. CDR3 bases: TGTGCTAGTGGGAAAGGGGGCTTGAACACTGAAGCTTTCTTT.

The chain employs TRBV19 and TRBJ2-1; TRBD2 is a possible D gene (5 bases). This CDR3 has 14 amino acids. The ends were cut back, 3 bases at V and 6 bases at J, with 12 bases in the middle. CDR1 and CDR2 (germline): LNHDA, SQIVND (reference sequence). The CDR3 sequence: CASSINEGSNEQFF. In nucleotides, the CDR3 is TGTGCCAGTAGTATTAATGAGGGTTCCAATGAGCAGTTCTTC.

This clone turned up a few times. The chain recombines TRBV5-1 with TRBJ2-5; TRBD1 agrees at 7 bases. CDR1 is SGHRS, CDR2 YFSETQ, per germline. This CDR3 contains 14 residues. With V trimmed by 3 bases and J by 5 bases, 7 bases remained unmatched. CDR3 DNA: TGCGCCAGCAGCTACCGACAGGGTAGGGAGACCCAGTACTTC. It specifies CASSYRQGRETQYF.

The rearrangement joins TRBV19 to TRBJ1-2; the match to TRBD1 covers 7 bases. The CDR3 contains 14 residues. Trimming at V came to 4 bases and at J to 8 bases, leaving 10 bases not matched to a gene. Germline V gene data show CDR1 as LNHDA and CDR2 as SQIVND (reference sequence). CDR3 amino acids: CASSTPAQGFGYTF. For the CDR3, the DNA is TGTGCCAGTAGTACTCCAGCACAGGGGTTCGGCTACACCTTC.

This chain joins TRBV6-1 and TRBJ1-2; D not resolved. CDR3 length: 13 amino acids. CDR1 is MNHNS and CDR2 is SASEGT in the germline V gene. Between the trimmed V and J ends, which lost 5 bases and 8 bases, there was a span of 15 bases. The chain's CDR3 is CASSPDTRSGYTF. CDR3 DNA sequence: TGTGCCAGCAGTCCGGATACTCGGAGCGGCTACACCTTC.

The chain employs TRBV6-4 and TRBJ1-1, with no clear D. This CDR3 is 13 amino acids long. Per germline, CDR1 MRHNA and CDR2 SNTAGT. V shed 2 bases and J shed 4 bases, with 8 bases lying between them. CDR3 bases: TGTGCCAGCAGTGACAGGGAGGGCACTGAAGCTTTCTTT. Translated: CASSDREGTEAFF.

The V gene is TRBV5-8, the J gene TRBJ1-2, with a possible D match to TRBD1 (5 bases). CDR1 and CDR2 from the germline V gene are SGHTS and YDEGEE. The CDR3 loop spans 15 amino acids. The V gene lost 4 bases and the J gene lost 5 bases, with 18 bases spanning the gap. CDR3 region: CASSPAGGGGYGYTF. CDR3 coding DNA: TGTGCCAGCAGCCCCGCCGGGGGGGGAGGGTATGGCTACACCTTC.

This chain joins TRBV18 and TRBJ2-1, with D possibly matching TRBD2 (5 bases). The ends were cut back, 3 bases at V and 9 bases at J, with 27 bases in the middle. The CDR3 loop spans 18 amino acids. Germline assignment: CDR1 KGHSH and CDR2 LQKENI. CDR3 sequence reads: CASSPLRSRSSAAGEQFF. DNA for the CDR3: TGTGCCAGCTCACCGCTAAGGAGTAGGTCTAGTGCTGCGGGTGAGCAGTTCTTC.

This clone occurred a few times. This rearrangement joins TRBV15 to TRBJ2-1, with 7 nucleotides matching TRBD2. The CDR3 length is 20 residues. Germline V gives CDR1 LNHNV, CDR2 YYDKDF (reference sequence). Trimming at V came to 4 bases and at J to 0 bases, leaving 18 bases not matched to a gene. The CDR3 sequence: CATSTRHPGPGGGSYNEQFF. The CDR3 DNA reads TGTGCCACCAGCACCCGCCATCCTGGACCGGGAGGAGGCTCCTACAATGAGCAGTTCTTC.

The V gene is TRBV7-8, the J gene TRBJ1-4; 10 nucleotides agree with TRBD1. Germline lookup yields CDR1 SGHVS and CDR2 FQNEAQ. V trimming: 5 bases; J trimming: 2 bases; junction bases outside the gene matches: 5. The CDR3 has 16 residues. The CDR3 bases are TGTGCCAGCAGCGCGGGACAGGGGTTTACTAATGAAAAACTGTTTTTT. Amino acids: CASSAGQGFTNEKLFF.

This chain links TRBV5-8 with TRBJ2-2, with 12 nucleotides matching TRBD2. The CDR3 extends over 17 amino acids. The ends lost 2 bases at V and 6 bases at J; junction bases unmatched: 8. Germline V gene data show CDR1 as SGHTS and CDR2 as YDEGEE. CDR3 amino acids: CASSFTRLAGESGELFF. The CDR3 bases are TGTGCCAGCAGCTTTACCCGACTAGCGGGGGAGTCCGGGGAGCTGTTTTTT.

V gene TRBV6-5 combines with J gene TRBJ1-2, with TRBD1 identical over 9 bases. This CDR3 comprises 13 residues. Germline assignment: CDR1 MNHEY and CDR2 SVGAGI. With V trimmed by 6 bases and J by 5 bases, 4 bases remained unmatched. The CDR3 protein is CASRDRGRYGYTF. For the CDR3, the DNA is TGTGCCAGCAGAGACAGGGGGAGATATGGCTACACCTTC.

V usage is TRBV9 and J usage is TRBJ2-1; D uncertain. The germline V gene encodes CDR1 SGDLS and CDR2 YYNGEE. The CDR3 contains 15 residues. The V gene lost 0 bases and the J gene lost 3 bases, with 10 bases spanning the gap. CDR3 protein: CASSVERSLYNEQFF. DNA for the CDR3: TGTGCCAGCAGCGTAGAGAGAAGCCTCTACAATGAGCAGTTCTTC.